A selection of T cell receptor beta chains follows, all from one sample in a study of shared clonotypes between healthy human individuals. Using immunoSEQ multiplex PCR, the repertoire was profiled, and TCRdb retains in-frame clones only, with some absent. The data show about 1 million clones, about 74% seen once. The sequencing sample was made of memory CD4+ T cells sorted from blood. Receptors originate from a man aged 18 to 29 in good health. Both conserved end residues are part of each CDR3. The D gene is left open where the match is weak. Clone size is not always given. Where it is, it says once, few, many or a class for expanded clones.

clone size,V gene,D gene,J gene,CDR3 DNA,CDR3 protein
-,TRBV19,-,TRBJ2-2,TGTGCCAGTAGTGCCGGGGAGGCAGCCCAGCGCGGGGAGCTGTTTTTT,CASSAGEAAQRGELFF
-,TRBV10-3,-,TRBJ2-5,TGTGCCATCAGGGAGGCAGGGGGGGAGACCCAGTACTTC,CAIREAGGETQYF
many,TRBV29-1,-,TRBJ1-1,TGCAGCGTTGAGGTGACAGGCTTCACTGAAGCTTTCTTT,CSVEVTGFTEAFF
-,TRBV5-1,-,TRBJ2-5,TGCGCCAGCAGCGTCCGGGGTCAAGAGACCCAGTACTTC,CASSVRGQETQYF
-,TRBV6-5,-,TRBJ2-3,TGTGCCAGCAGTTACTCTAACACAGATACGCAGTATTTT,CASSYSNTDTQYF
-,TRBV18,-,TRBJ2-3,TGTGCCAGCTCAGTTGGGGCTGCCTTTAGCACAGATACGCAGTATTTT,CASSVGAAFSTDTQYF
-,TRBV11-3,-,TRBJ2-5,TGTGCCAGCAGCTTAGATGAGGGCCCCCAGTACTTC,CASSLDEGPQYF
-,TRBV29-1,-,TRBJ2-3,TGCAGCGTTGCCAGCGGCACAGATACGCAGTATTTT,CSVASGTDTQYF
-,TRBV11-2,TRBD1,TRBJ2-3,TGTGCCAGCAGCCGCCAGACAGGGGCCTACACAGATACGCAGTATTTT,CASSRQTGAYTDTQYF
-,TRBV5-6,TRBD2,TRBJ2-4,TGTGCCAGCAGCTCCCCCCGGGGGGGCCATAGAAACATTCAGTACTTC,CASSSPRGGHRNIQYF
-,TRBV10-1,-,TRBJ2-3,TGCGCCAGCAGTAAGGACTACACAGATACGCAGTATTTT,CASSKDYTDTQYF
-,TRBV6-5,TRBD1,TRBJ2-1,TGTGCCAGCAGTTACTCGATGGGACAGGGGGCTAATGAGCAGTTCTTC,CASSYSMGQGANEQFF
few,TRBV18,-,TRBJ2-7,TGTGCCAGCTCACCACAGGGAAACGAGCAGTACTTC,CASSPQGNEQYF
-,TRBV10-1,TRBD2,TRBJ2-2,TGCGCCAGCAGTGAGTCCTGGGGACTAGCGGGAAACACCGGGGAGCTGTTTTTT,CASSESWGLAGNTGELFF